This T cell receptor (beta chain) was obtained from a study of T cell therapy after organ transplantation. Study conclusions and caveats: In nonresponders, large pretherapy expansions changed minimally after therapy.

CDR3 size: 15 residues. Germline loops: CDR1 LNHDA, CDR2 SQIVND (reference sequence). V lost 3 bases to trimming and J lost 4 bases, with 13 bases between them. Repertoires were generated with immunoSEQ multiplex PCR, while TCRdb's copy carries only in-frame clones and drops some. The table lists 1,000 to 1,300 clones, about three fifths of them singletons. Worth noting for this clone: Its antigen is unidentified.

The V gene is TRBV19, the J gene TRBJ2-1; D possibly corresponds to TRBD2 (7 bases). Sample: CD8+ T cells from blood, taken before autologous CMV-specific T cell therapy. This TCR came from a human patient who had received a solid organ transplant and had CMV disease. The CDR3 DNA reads TGTGCCAGTAGTATGGGGGGGGCAGTTTACAATGAGCAGTTCTTC. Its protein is CASSMGGAVYNEQFF.